This entry lists 3 T cell receptor beta chains sequenced from one sample in a study of OX40 agonist ivuxolimab in advanced cancers. Using immunoSEQ multiplex PCR, the repertoire was profiled, and TCRdb retains in-frame clones only, with some absent. Seen here are about 46,000 clones, 87% observed once, and the top ten hold 13% to 15%. The starting material was CD4+ or CD8+ T cells sorted from blood, obtained in a trial of the OX40 agonist ivuxolimab. These receptor sequences come from an adult with an advanced solid tumor such as melanoma, head and neck, liver or kidney cancer.

V and J are TRBV15 and TRBJ1-5; possibly TRBD1 for D (6 bases). The CDR3 sequence is 16 residues long. Trimming cost V 5 bases and J 7 bases, with 21 bases left between them. Germline loops: CDR1 LNHNV, CDR2 YYDKDF (reference sequence). CDR3 in amino acids: CATSPQVGGAGQPQHF. CDR3 nucleotide sequence: TGTGCCACCAGCCCCCAGGTTGGGGGGGCAGGACAGCCCCAGCATTTT.

The J gene is TRBJ2-1, the V gene TRBV27; 8 positions agree with TRBD2. The CDR3 consists of 15 residues. Germline V lookup: CDR1 MNHEY, CDR2 SMNVEV (reference sequence). J was trimmed by 0 bases and V by 3 bases; bases with no gene match: 1. The CDR3 loop is CASSFGTSSYNEQFF. The CDR3 DNA reads TGTGCCAGCAGTTTTGGGACTAGCTCCTACAATGAGCAGTTCTTC.

The V and J genes are TRBV29-1 and TRBJ2-5, with TRBD2 matching 7 bases. The CDR3 contains 13 residues. V lost 7 bases to trimming and J lost 5 bases; unmatched junction nucleotides: 10. Germline values: CDR1 SQVTM, CDR2 ANQGSEA. The CDR3, as DNA: TGCAGCGCCCTTCAGGGAGGGGAGGAGACCCAGTACTTC. This translates into CSALQGGEETQYF. Variable domain in full (rest from reference TRBV29-1 and TRBJ2-5): SAVISQKPSRDICQRGTSLTIQCQVDSQVTMMFWYRQQPGQSLTLIATANQGSEATYESGFVIDKFPISRPNLTFSTLTVSNMSPEDSSIYLCSALQGGEETQYFGPGTRLLVL.